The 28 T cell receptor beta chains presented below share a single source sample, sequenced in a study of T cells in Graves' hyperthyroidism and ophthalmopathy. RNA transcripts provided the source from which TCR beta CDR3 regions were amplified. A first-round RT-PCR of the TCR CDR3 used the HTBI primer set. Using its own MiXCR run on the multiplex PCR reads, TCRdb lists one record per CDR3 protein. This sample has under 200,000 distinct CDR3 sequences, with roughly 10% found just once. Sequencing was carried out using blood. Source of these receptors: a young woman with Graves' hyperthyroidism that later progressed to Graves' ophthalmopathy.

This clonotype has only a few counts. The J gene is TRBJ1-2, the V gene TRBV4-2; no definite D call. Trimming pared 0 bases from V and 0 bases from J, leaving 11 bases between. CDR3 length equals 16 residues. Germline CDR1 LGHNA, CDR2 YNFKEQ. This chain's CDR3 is CASSQDGAYTNYGYTF. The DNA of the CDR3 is TGTGCCAGCAGCCAAGACGGCGCTTACACTAACTATGGCTACACCTTC.

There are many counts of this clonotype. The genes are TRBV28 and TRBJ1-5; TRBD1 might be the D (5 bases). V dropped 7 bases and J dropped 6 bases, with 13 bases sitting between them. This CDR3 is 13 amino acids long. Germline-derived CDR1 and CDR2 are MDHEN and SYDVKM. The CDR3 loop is CASTPAGTQPQHF. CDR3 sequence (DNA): TGTGCCAGCACCCCGGCGGGGACTCAGCCCCAGCATTTT.

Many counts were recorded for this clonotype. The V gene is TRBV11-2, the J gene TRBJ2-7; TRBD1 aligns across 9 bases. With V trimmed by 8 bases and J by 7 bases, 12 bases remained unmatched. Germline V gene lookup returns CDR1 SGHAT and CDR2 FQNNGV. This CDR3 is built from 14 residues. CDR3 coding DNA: TGTGCCAGCGGAACCGGGACAGGGACGGGAGAGCAGTACTTC. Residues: CASGTGTGTGEQYF.

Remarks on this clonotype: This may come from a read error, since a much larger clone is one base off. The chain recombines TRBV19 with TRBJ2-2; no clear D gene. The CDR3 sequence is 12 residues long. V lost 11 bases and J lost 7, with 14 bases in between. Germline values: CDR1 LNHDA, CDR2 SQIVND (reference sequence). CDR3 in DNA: TGTGCCGCGGATTCCCTGGGCGGGGAGCTGTTTTTT. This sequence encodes CAADSLGGELFF.

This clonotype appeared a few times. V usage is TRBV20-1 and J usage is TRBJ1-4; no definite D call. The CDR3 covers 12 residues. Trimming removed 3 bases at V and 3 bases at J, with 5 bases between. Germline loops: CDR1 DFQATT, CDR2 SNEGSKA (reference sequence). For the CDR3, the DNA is TGCAGTGCTAGTGCGGCTAATGAAAAACTGTTTTTT. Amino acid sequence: CSASAANEKLFF.

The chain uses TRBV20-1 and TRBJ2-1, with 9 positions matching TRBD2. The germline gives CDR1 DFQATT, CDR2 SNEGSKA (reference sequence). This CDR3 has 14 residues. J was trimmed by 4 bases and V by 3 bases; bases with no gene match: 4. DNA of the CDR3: TGCAGTGCTAGGTCGACTAGCGGTTACAATGAGCAGTTCTTC. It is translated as CSARSTSGYNEQFF.

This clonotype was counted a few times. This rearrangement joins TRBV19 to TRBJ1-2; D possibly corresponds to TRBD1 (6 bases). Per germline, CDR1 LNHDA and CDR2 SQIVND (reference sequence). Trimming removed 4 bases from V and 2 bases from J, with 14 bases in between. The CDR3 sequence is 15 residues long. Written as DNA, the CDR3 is TGTGCCAGTAGTACCCTCGGACAGAGAAACTATGGCTACACCTTC. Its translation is CASSTLGQRNYGYTF.

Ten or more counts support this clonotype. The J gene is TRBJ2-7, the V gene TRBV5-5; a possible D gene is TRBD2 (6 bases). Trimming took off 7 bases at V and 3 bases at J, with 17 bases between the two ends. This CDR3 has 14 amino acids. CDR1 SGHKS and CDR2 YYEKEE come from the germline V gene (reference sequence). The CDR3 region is CASHGGGGGYEQYF. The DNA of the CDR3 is TGTGCCAGCCACGGTGGGGGAGGAGGCTACGAGCAGTACTTC. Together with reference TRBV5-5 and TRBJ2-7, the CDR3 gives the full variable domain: DAGVTQSPTHLIKTRGQQVTLRCSPISGHKSVSWYQQVLGQGPQFIFQYYEKEERGRGNFPDRFSARQFPNYSSELNVNALLLGDSALYLCASHGGGGGYEQYFGPGTRLTVT.

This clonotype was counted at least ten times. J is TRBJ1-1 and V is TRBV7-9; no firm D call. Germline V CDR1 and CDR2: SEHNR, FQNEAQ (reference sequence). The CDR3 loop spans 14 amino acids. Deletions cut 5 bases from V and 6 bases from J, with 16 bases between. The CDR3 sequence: CASSPGRAGSEAFF. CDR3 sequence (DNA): TGTGCCAGCAGCCCCGGAAGGGCGGGCTCTGAAGCTTTCTTT. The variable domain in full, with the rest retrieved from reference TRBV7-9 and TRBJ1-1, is DTGVSQNPRHKITKRGQNVTFRCDPISEHNRLYWYRQTLGQGPEFLTYFQNEAQLEKSRLLSDRFSAERPKGSFSTLEIQRTEQGDSAMYLCASSPGRAGSEAFFGQGTRLTVV.

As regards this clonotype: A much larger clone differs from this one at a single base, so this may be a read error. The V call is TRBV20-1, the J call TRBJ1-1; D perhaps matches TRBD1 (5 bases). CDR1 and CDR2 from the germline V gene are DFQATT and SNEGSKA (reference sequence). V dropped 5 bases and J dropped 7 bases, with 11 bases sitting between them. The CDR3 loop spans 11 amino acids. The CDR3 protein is CSAGRDLEAFF. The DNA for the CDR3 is TGCAGTGCTGGCAGGGATCTTGAAGCTTTCTTT.

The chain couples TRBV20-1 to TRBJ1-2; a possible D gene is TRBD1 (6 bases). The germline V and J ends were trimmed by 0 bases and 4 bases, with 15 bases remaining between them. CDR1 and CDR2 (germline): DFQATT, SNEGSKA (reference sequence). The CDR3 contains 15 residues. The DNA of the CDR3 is TGCAGTGCTAGAGATGGTGGGGGGCTAGGCTATGGCTACACCTTC. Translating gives CSARDGGGLGYGYTF.

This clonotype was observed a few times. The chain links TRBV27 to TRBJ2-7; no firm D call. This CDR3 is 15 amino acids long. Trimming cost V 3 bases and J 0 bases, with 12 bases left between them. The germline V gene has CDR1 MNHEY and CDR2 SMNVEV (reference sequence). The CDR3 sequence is CASSFGIRSSYEQYF. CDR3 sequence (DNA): TGTGCCAGCAGTTTCGGTATCAGGAGCTCCTACGAGCAGTACTTC.

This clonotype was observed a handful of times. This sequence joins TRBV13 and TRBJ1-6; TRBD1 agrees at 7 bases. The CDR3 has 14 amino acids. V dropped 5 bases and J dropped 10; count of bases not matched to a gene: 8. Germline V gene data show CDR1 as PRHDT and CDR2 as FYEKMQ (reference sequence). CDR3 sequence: CASSPRQGRSPLHF. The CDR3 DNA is TGTGCCAGCAGCCCGAGACAGGGCAGATCACCCCTCCACTTT.

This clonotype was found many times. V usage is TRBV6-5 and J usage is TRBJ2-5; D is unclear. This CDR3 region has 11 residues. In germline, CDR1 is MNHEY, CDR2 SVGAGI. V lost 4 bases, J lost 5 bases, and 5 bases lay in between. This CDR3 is CASSSFETQYF. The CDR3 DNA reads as TGTGCCAGCAGTTCCTTCGAGACCCAGTACTTC.

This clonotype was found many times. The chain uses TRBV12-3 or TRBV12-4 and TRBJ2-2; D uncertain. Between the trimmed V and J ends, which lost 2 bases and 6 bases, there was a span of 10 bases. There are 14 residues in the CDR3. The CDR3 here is CASSLIRLPGELFF. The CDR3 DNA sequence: TGTGCCAGCAGTTTAATTCGGCTGCCCGGGGAGCTGTTTTTT.

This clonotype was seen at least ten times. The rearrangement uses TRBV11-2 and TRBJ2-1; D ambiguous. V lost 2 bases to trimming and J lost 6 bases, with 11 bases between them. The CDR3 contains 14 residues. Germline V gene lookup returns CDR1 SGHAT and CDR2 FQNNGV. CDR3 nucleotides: TGTGCCAGCAGCTTATTCGGGTCGGGCAATGAGCAGTTCTTC. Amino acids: CASSLFGSGNEQFF.

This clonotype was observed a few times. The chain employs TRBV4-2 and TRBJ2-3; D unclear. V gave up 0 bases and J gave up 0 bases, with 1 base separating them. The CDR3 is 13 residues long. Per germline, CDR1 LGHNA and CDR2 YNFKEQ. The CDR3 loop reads CASSQDSTDTQYF. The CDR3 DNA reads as TGTGCCAGCAGCCAAGACAGCACAGATACGCAGTATTTT.

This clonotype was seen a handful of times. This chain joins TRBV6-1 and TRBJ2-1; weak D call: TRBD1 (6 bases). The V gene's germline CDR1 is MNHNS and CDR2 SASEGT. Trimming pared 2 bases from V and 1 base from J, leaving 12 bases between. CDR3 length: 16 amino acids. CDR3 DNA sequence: TGTGCCAGCAGTGAACAGGGGCAGGGTTCCTACAATGAGCAGTTCTTC. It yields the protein CASSEQGQGSYNEQFF.

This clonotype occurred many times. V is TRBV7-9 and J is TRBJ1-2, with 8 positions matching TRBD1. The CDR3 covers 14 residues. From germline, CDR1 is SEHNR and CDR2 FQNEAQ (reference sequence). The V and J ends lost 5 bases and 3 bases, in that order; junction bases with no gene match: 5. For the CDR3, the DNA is TGTGCCAGCAGCATCGGACAGGGCGACTATGGCTACACCTTC. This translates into CASSIGQGDYGYTF.

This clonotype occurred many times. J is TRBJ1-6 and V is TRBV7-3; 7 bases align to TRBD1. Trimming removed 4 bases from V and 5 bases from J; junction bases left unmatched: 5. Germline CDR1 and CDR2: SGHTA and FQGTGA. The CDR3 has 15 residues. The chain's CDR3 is CASSSFGTDNSPLHF. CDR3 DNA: TGTGCCAGCAGCTCCTTTGGGACAGATAATTCACCCCTCCACTTT.

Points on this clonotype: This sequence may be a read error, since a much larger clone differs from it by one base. CDR3 nucleotides: TGTGCCAGCAGTTTAAGGTGGACGATCTATGGCTACACCTTC. Protein product: CASSLRWTIYGYTF. The chain recombines TRBV27 with TRBJ1-2, with D hard to call. V shed 2 bases and J shed 4 bases, with 11 bases lying between them. Germline-derived CDR1 and CDR2 are MNHEY and SMNVEV (reference sequence). The CDR3 loop spans 14 amino acids.

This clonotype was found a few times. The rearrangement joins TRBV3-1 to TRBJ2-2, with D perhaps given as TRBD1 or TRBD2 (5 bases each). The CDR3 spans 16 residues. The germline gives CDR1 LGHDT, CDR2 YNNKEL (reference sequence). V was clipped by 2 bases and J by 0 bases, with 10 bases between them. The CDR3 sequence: CASSQMGTANTGELFF. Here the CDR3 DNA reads TGTGCCAGCAGCCAAATGGGGACGGCGAACACCGGGGAGCTGTTTTTT. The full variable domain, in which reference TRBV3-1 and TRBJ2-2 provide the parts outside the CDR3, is DTAVSQTPKYLVTQMGNDKSIKCEQNLGHDTMYWYKQDSKKFLKIMFSYNNKELIINETVPNRFSPKSPDKAHLNLHINSLELGDSAVYFCASSQMGTANTGELFFGEGSRLTVL.

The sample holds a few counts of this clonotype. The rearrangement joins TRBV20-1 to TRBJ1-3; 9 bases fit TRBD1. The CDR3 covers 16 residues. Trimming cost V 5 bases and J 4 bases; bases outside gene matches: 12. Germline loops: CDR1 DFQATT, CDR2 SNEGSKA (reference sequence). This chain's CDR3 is CSALSGGQGWGNTIYF. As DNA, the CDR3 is TGCAGTGCTCTATCCGGGGGACAGGGCTGGGGAAACACCATATATTTT.

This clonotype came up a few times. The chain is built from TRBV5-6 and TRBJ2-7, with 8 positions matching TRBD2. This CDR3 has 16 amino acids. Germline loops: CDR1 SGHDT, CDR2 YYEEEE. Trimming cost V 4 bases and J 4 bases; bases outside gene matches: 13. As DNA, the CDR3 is TGTGCCAGCAGCCCCACCGGCCGGGGGGGCGGGTACGAGCAGTACTTC. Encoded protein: CASSPTGRGGGYEQYF.

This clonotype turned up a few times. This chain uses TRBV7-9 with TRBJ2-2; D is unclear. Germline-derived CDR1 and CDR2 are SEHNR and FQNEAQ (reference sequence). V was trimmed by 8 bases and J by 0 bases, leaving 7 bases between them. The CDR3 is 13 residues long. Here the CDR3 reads CASGLSNTGELFF. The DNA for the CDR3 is TGTGCCAGCGGGCTTTCGAACACCGGGGAGCTGTTTTTT.

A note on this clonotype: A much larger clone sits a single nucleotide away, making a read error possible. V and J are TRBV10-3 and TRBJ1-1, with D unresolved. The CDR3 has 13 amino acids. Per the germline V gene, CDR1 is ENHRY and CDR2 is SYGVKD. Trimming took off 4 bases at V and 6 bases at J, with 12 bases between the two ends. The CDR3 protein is CAISVGADAEAFF. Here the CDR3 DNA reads TGTGCCATCAGTGTAGGAGCTGACGCTGAAGCTTTCTTT.

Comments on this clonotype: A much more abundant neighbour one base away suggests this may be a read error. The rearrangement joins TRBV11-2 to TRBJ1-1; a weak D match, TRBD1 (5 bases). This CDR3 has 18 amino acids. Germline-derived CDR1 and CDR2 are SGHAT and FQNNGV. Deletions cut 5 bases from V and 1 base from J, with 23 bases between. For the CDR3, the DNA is TGTGCCAGCAGCCCGACTCGACAGTCCTGTACGAAGAACACTGAAGCTTTCTTT. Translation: CASSPTRQSCTKNTEAFF.

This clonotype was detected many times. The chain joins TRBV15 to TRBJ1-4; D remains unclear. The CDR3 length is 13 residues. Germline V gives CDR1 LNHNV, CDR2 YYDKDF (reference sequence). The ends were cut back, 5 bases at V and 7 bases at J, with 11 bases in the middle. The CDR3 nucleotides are TGTGCCACCAGCGCTAGTCTGGGTGAAAAACTGTTTTTT. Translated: CATSASLGEKLFF.